This TCR beta chain was recorded in a study of CD8 T cells in ankylosing spondylitis (dated by TCRdb to the late 2010s). About the full investigation: T cell receptor beta repertoires were profiled in healthy donors and ankylosing spondylitis patients so that disease-linked TCR variants could be found. The full study cohort was made up of about 24 ankylosing spondylitis patients and roughly 98 healthy donors. Peripheral blood samples were taken, and synovial fluid was additionally collected from ankylosing spondylitis patients.

Reads for this sample came from an Illumina HiSeq 2500. Quantitative 5'-RACE with molecular barcodes was used to prepare TCR beta libraries. The authors' analysis ran thus. A new computational method, built on a probabilistic model of VDJ rearrangement, was used to identify disease-linked TCR variants. TCRdb ran its own pipeline on the public reads, namely fastp trimming at Q25 and MiXCR clone calling, and kept in-frame beta chains. Entries that share a CDR3 protein sequence are merged under the most common genes and DNA. It is TCRdb's table, rather than the study itself, that gives the V and J calls and clone size. The sample has around 130,000 distinct CDR3 sequences on record, around 7% of them singletons. The ten top clones hold 10% to 15% of the sample. This clonotype was seen ten or more times. Its antigen remains unidentified. No base quality values were provided; no much bigger clone lies one nucleotide off.

What the study reported, not specific to this receptor: Blood from ankylosing spondylitis patients appeared to be characterized by a TCR beta motif composed of about eight highly homologous amino acid variants. A CD8+ phenotype was shown by the disease-linked clones, which were found at relatively low frequencies in peripheral blood. According to the report, matched synovial fluid samples from ankylosing spondylitis patients were significantly enriched for the disease-linked clones. Some motif variants were previously reported in synovial fluid and blood of reactive arthritis patients, suggesting common disease-initiation mechanisms.

The source of this sequence is a male donor with ankylosing spondylitis or in good health (not recorded which). The specimen sequenced was blood, either unsorted or a sorted T cell fraction (not recorded which).

The nucleotide sequence reads TGCGCCAGCAGCCAAGAACCACTAGCAGGCCAAGAGACCCAGTACTTC. It translates as CASSQEPLAGQETQYF. Recombination connected TRBV5-1 to TRBJ2-5; the best D guess is TRBD2, with 6 bases matching. The germline V gene supplies CDR1 SGHRS and CDR2 YFSETQ. V loses 4 bases, J loses 1 base, and the germline ends lie 17 bases apart. There are 16 amino acids in the CDR3, from cysteine to phenylalanine inclusive. Only the CDR3 part of the read is kept: 48 bases, read in frame from the first base.